This TCR beta chain is from a study of blood T cell repertoires in COVID-19. Measured with immunoSEQ multiplex PCR; TCRdb has only the in-frame clones, and not every one. The sample consists of over 150,000 clones, around 84% of them appearing once. This CDR3 spans 15 amino acids. Germline V CDR1 and CDR2: MDHEN, SYDVKM. Germline trimming cut 5 bases from V and 3 bases from J; bases unmatched to any gene: 10. The sequenced material came from peripheral blood. The source is a man between 60 and 75 years old with COVID-19, enrolled during active disease. This chain uses TRBV28 with TRBJ2-7; 7 bases are shared with TRBD1. The CDR3 DNA is TGTGCCAGCAGTCCGACCGGGACAGACCTCTACGAGCAGTACTTC. Encoded protein: CASSPTGTDLYEQYF.